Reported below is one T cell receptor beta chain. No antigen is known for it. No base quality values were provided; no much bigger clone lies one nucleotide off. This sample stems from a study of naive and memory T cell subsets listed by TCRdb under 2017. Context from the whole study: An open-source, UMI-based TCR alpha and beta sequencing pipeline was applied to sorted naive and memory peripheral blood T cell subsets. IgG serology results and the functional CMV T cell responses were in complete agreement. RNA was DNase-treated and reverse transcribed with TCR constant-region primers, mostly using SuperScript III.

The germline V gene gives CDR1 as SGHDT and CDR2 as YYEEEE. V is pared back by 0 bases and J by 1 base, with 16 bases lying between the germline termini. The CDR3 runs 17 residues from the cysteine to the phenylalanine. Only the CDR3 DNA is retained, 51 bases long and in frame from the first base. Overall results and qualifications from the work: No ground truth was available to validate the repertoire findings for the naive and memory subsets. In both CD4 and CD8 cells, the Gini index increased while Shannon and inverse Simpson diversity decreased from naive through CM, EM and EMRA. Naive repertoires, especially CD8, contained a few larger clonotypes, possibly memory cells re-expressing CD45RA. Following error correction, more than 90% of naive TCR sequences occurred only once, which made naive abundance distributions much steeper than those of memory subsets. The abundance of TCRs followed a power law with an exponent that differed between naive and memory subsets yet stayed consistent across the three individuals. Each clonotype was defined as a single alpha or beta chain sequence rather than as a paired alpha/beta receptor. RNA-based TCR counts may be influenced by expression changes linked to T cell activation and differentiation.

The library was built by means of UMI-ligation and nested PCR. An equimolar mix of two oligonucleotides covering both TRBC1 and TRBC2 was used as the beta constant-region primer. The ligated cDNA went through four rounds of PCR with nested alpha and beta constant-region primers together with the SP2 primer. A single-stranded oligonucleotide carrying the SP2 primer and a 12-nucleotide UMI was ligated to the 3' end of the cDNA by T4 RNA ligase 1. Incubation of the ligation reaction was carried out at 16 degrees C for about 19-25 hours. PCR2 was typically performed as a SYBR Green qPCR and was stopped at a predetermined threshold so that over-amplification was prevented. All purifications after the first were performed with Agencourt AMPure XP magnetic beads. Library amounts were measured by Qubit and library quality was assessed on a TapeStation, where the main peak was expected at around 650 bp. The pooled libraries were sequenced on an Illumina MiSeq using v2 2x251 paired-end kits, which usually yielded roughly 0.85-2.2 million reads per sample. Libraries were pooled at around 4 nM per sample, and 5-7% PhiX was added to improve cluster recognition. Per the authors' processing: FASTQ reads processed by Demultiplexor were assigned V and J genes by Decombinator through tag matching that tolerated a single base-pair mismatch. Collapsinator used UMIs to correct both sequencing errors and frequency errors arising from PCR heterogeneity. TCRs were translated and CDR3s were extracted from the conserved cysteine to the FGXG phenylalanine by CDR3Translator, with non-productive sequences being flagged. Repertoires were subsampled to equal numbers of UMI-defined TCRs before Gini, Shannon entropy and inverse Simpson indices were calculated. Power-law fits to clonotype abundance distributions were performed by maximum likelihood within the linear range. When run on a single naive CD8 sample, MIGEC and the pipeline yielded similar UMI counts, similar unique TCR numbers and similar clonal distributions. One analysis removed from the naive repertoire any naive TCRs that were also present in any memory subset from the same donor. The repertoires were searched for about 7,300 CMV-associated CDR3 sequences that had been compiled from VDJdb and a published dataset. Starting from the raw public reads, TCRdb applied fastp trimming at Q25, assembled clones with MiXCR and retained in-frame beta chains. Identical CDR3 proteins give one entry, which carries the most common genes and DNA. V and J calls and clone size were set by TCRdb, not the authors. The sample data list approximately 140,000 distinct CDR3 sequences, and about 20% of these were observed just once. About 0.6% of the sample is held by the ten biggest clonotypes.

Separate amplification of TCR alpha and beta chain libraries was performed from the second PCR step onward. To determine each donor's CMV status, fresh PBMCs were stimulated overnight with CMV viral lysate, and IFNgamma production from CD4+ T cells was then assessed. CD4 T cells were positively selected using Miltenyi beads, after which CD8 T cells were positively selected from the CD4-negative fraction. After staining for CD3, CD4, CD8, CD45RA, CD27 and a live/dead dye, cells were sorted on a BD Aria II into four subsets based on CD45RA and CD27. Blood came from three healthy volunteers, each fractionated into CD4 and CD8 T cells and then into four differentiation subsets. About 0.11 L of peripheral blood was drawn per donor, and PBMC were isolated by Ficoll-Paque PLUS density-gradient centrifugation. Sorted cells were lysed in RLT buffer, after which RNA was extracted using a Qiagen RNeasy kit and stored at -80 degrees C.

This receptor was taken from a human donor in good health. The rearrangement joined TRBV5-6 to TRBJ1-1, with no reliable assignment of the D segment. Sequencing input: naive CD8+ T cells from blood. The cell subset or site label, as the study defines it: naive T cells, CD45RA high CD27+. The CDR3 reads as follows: CASSLAGEETWNTEAFF. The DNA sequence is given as TGTGCCAGCAGCTTGGCCGGGGAAGAAACCTGGAACACTGAAGCTTTCTTT.